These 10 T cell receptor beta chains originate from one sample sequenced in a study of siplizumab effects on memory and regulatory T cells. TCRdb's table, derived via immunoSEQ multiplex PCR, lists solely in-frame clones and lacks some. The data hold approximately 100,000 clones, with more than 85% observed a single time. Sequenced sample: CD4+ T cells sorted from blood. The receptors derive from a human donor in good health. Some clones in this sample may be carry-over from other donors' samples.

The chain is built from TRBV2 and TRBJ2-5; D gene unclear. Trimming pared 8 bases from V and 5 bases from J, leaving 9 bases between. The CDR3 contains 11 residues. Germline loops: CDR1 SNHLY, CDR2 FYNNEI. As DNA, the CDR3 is TGTGCCAGCTTAGGTGTCGAGACCCAGTACTTC. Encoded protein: CASLGVETQYF.

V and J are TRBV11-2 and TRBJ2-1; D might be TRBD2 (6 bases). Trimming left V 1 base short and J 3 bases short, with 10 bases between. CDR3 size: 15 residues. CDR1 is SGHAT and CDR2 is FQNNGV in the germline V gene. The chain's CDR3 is CASSLAGVDYNEQFF. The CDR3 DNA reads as TGTGCCAGCAGCTTAGCGGGAGTGGACTACAATGAGCAGTTCTTC.

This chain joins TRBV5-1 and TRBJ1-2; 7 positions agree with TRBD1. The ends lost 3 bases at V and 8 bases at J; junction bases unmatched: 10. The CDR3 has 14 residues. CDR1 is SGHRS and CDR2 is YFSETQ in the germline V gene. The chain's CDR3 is CASSSRQGSGGYTF. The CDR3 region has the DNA TGCGCCAGCAGCTCGCGACAGGGAAGTGGCGGCTACACCTTC.

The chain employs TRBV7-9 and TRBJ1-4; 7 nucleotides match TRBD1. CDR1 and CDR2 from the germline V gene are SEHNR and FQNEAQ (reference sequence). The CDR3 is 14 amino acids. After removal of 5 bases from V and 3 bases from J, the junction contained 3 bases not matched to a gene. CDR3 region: CASSPRGANEKLFF. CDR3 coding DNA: TGTGCCAGCAGCCCCAGGGGGGCTAATGAAAAACTGTTTTTT. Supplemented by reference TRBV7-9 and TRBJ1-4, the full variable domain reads DTGVSQNPRHKITKRGQNVTFRCDPISEHNRLYWYRQTLGQGPEFLTYFQNEAQLEKSRLLSDRFSAERPKGSFSTLEIQRTEQGDSAMYLCASSPRGANEKLFFGSGTQLSVL.

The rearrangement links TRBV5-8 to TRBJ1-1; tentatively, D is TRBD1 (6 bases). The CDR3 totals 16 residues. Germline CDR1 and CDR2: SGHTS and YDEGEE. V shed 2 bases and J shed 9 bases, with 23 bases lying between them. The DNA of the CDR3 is TGTGCCAGCAGCTTTGGGACAATCCTGGTTGAAGGTAAAGCTTTCTTT. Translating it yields CASSFGTILVEGKAFF.

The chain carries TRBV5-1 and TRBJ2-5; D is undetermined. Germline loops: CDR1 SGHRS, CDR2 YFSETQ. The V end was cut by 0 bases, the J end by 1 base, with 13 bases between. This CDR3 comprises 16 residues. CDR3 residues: CASSLAYHAAQETQYF. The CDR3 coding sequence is TGCGCCAGCAGCTTGGCCTATCACGCGGCCCAAGAGACCCAGTACTTC.

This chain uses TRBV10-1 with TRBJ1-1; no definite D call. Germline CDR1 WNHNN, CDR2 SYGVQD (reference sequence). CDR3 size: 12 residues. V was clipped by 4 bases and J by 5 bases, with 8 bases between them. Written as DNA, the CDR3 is TGCGCCAGCAGTGGCCGAAGTACTGAAGCTTTCTTT. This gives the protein CASSGRSTEAFF.

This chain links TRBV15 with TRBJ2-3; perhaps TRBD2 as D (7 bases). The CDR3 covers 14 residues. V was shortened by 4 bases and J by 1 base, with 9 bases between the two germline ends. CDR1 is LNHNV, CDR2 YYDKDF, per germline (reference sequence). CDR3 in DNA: TGTGCCACCAGCATAGGGGGGGGCACAGATACGCAGTATTTT. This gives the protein CATSIGGGTDTQYF.

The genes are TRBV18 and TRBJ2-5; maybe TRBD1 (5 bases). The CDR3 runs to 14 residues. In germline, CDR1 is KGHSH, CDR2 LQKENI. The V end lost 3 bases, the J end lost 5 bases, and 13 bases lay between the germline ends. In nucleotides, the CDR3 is TGTGCCAGCTCACCGGACACCGGGCGGGAGACCCAGTACTTC. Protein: CASSPDTGRETQYF.

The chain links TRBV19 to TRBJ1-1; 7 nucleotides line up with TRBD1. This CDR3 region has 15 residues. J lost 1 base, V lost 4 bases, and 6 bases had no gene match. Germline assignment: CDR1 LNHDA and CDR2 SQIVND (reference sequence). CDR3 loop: CASSKGDRKNTEAFF. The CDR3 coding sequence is TGTGCCAGTAGTAAAGGGGACAGAAAGAACACTGAAGCTTTCTTT.